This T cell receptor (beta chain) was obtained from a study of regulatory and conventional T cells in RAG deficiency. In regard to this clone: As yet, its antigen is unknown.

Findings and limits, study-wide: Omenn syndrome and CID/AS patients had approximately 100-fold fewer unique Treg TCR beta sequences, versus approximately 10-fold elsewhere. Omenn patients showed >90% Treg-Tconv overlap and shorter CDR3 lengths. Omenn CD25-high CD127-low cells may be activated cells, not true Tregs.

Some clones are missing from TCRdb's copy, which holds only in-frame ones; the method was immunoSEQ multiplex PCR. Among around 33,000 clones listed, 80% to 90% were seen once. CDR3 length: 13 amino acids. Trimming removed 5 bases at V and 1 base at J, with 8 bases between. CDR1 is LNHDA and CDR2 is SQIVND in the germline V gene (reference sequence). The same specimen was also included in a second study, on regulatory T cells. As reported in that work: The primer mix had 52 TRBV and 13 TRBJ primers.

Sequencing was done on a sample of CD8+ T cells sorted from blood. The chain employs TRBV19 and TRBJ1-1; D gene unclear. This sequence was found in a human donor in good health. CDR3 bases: TGTGCCAGTAGTTCGGGAGAGAACACTGAAGCTTTCTTT. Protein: CASSSGENTEAFF.